What follows are 8 T cell receptor beta chains derived from one specimen sequenced in a study of multiple sclerosis patients with progressive multifocal leukoencephalopathy. Here immunoSEQ multiplex PCR was the method, and the copy in TCRdb shows in-frame clones only, minus some. The sample lists about 30,000 clones; around 85% were seen once. Indicated time point: time of PML onset. Material: PBMCs, obtained from a patient treated with natalizumab. The receptors here all came from a woman in her thirties with progressive multifocal leukoencephalopathy.

The V and J genes are TRBV5-1 and TRBJ2-3, with D uncertain. The CDR3 is 11 amino acids. In germline, CDR1 is SGHRS, CDR2 YFSETQ. The V end was cut by 2 bases, the J end by 5 bases, with 3 bases between. The CDR3 DNA is TGCGCCAGCAGCTTCGTAGATACGCAGTATTTT. Translated, it gives CASSFVDTQYF.

This chain links TRBV10-3 with TRBJ2-3; tentative D call: TRBD1 (6 bases). Trimming cost V 5 bases and J 5 bases, with 20 bases left between them. The CDR3 consists of 16 residues. Germline CDR1 and CDR2: ENHRY and SYGVKD. DNA of the CDR3: TGTGCCATCAGTCTGACAGGACACCGTGCGGGAGATACGCAGTATTTT. This codes for CAISLTGHRAGDTQYF.

The chain joins TRBV5-1 to TRBJ2-1; the match to TRBD2 covers 11 bases. The J segment lost 4 bases and the V segment lost 1 base, leaving 4 bases of the junction unmatched. CDR1 and CDR2 (germline): SGHRS, YFSETQ. This CDR3 has 16 residues. The chain's CDR3 is CASSLTGTSGYNEQFF. CDR3 sequence (DNA): TGCGCCAGCAGCTTGACCGGGACTAGCGGATACAATGAGCAGTTCTTC.

The chain is built from TRBV19 and TRBJ1-5; 7 bases map to TRBD1. V lost 4 bases and J lost 7; bases outside the gene matches: 7. The CDR3 consists of 14 residues. The germline V gene has CDR1 LNHDA and CDR2 SQIVND (reference sequence). CDR3 amino acids: CASSTGQPMQPQHF. The CDR3 nucleotides are TGTGCCAGTAGTACGGGACAGCCCATGCAGCCCCAGCATTTT.

This chain connects TRBV19 to TRBJ2-2; TRBD1 might be the D (6 bases). The CDR3 contains 14 residues. V was cut by 9 bases and J by 1 base, with 12 bases left in between. Looked up from germline, CDR1 is LNHDA and CDR2 is SQIVND (reference sequence). This CDR3 reads CASRDKENTGELFF. CDR3 coding DNA: TGTGCCAGCCGGGACAAAGAGAACACCGGGGAGCTGTTTTTT.

This clone was picked up a small number of times. The V and J genes are TRBV4-3 and TRBJ1-4; D is ambiguous. This CDR3 has 16 residues. The V gene lost 0 bases and the J gene lost 7 bases, with 15 bases spanning the gap. The germline V gene has CDR1 LGHNA and CDR2 YSLEER. The CDR3 bases are TGCGCCAGCAGCCAAGAACTTAGGGTTGTGAGTGAAAAACTGTTTTTT. Protein product: CASSQELRVVSEKLFF.

V usage is TRBV7-3 and J usage is TRBJ2-3, with unresolved D. In germline, CDR1 is SGHTA, CDR2 FQGTGA. There are 14 residues in the CDR3. V was shortened by 5 bases and J by 6 bases, with 15 bases between the two germline ends. The DNA of the CDR3 is TGTGCCAGCAGCCCCCCCACTTCCCCGGATACGCAGTATTTT. Translated, it gives CASSPPTSPDTQYF.

This rearrangement joins TRBV6-6 to TRBJ1-5, with D uncertain. Germline CDR1 MNHNY, CDR2 SVGAGI (reference sequence). V was cut by 6 bases and J by 2 bases, with 5 bases left in between. The CDR3 covers 12 residues. The CDR3 loop is CASRTGNQPQHF. CDR3 nucleotide sequence: TGTGCCAGCAGAACGGGCAATCAGCCCCAGCATTTT.